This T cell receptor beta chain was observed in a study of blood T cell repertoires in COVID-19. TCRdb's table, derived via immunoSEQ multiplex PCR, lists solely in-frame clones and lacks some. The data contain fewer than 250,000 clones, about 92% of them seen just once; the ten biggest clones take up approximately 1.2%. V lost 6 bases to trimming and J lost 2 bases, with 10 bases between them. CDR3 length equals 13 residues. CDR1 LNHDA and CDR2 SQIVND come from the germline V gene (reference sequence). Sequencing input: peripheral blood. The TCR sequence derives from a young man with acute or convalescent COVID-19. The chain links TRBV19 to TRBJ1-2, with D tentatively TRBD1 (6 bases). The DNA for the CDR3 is TGTGCCAGTAGATTAGGACAGAACTATGGCTACACCTTC. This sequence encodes CASRLGQNYGYTF.